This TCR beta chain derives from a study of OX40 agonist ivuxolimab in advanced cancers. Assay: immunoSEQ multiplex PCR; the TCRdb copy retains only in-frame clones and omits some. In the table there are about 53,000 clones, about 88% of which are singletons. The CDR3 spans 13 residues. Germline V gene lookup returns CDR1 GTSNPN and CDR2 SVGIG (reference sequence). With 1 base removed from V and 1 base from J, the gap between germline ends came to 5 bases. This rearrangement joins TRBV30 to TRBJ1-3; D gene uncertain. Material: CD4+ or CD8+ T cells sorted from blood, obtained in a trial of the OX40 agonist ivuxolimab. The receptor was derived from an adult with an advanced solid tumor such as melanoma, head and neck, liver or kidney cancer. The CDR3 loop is CAWSEESGNTIYF. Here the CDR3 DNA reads TGTGCCTGGAGTGAAGAGTCTGGAAACACCATATATTTT.